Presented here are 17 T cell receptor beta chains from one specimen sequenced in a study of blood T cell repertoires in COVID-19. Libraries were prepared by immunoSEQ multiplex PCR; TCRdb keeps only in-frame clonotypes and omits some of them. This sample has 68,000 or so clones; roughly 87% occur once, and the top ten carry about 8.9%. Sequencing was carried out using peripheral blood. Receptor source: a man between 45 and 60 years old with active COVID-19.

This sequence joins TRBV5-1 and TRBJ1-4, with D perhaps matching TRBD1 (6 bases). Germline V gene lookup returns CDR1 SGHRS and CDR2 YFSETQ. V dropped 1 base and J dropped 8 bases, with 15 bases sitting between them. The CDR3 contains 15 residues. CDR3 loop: CASSLTGLGQEKLFF. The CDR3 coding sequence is TGCGCCAGCAGCTTGACAGGGTTAGGTCAAGAAAAACTGTTTTTT.

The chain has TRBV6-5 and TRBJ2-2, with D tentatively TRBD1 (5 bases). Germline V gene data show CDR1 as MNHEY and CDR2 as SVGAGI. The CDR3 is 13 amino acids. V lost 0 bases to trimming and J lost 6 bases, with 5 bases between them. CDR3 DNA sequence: TGTGCCAGCAGTTACTCGGGGCCCGGGGAGCTGTTTTTT. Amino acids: CASSYSGPGELFF.

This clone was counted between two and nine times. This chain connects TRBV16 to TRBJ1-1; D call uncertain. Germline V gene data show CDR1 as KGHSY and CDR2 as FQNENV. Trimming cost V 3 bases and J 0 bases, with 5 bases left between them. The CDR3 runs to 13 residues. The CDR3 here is CASSHEMNTEAFF. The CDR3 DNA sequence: TGTGCCAGCAGCCACGAGATGAACACTGAAGCTTTCTTT.

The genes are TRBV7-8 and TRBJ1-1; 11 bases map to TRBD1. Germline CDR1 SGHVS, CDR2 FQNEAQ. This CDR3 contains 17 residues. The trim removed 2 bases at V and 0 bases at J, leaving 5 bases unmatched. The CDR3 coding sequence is TGTGCCAGCAGCTTAAGGACAGGGGGCAGAATGAACACTGAAGCTTTCTTT. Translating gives CASSLRTGGRMNTEAFF. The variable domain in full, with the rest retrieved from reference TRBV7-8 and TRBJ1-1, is GAGVSQSPRYKVAKRGQDVALRCDPISGHVSLFWYQQALGQGPEFLTYFQNEAQLDKSGLPSDRFFAERPEGSVSTLKIQRTQQEDSAVYLCASSLRTGGRMNTEAFFGQGTRLTVV.

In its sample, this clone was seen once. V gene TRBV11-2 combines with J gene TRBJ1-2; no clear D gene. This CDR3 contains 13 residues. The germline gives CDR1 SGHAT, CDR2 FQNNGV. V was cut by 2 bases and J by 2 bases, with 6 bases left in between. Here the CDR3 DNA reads TGTGCCAGCAGCTTACCGGGGAACTATGGCTACACCTTC. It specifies CASSLPGNYGYTF.

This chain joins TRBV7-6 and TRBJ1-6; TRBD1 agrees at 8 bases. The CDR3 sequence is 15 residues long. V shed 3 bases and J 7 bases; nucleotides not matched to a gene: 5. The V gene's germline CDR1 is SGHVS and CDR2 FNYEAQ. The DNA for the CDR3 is TGTGCCAGCAGCTTTTACAGGGGGGGGAATTCACCCCTCCACTTT. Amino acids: CASSFYRGGNSPLHF.

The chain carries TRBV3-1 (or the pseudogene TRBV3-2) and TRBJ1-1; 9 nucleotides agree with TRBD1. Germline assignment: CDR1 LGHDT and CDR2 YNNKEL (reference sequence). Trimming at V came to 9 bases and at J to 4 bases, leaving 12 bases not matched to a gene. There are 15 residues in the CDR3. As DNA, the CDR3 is TGTGCCAGTAGCAAGCCCGGACAGGGGCGCACTGAAGCTTTCTTT. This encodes CASSKPGQGRTEAFF.

CDR3 residues: CASSEQNRVQFF. The CDR3 nucleotides read TGTGCCAGTAGTGAGCAGAACAGGGTGCAGTTCTTC. The gene calls are TRBV19 and TRBJ2-1; weak D call: TRBD1 (6 bases). V was cut by 5 bases and J by 12 bases, with 14 bases left in between. CDR1 and CDR2 from the germline V gene are LNHDA and SQIVND (reference sequence). This CDR3 contains 12 residues.

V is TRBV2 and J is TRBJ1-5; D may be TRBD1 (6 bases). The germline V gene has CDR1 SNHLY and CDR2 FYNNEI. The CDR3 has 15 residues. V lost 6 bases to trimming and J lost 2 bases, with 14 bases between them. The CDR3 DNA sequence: TGTGCCAGCAGCTACAGGGCGGGGGGCAATCAGCCCCAGCATTTT. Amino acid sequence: CASSYRAGGNQPQHF. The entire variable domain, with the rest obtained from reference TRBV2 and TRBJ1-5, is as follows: EPEVTQTPSHQVTQMGQEVILRCVPISNHLYFYWYRQILGQKVEFLVSFYNNEISEKSEIFDDQFSVERPDGSNFTLKIRSTKLEDSAMYFCASSYRAGGNQPQHFGDGTRLSIL.

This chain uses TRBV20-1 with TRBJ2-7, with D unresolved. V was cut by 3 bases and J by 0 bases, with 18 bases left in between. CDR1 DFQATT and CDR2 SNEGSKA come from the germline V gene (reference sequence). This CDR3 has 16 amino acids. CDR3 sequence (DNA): TGCAGTGCTAGTGTCTCCAGGCGACCGTCCTCCTACGAGCAGTACTTC. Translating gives CSASVSRRPSSYEQYF.

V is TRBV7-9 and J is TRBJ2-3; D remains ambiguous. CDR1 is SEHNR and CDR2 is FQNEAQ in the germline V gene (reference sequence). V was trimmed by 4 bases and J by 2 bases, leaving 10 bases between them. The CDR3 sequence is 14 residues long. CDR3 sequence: CASSSGHNTDTQYF. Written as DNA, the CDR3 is TGTGCCAGCAGCTCAGGTCACAACACAGATACGCAGTATTTT.

In nucleotides, the CDR3 is TGTGCCAGCAGTTACTCTCGGAGCACAGATACGCAGTATTTT. It yields the protein CASSYSRSTDTQYF. J is TRBJ2-3 and V is TRBV6-2 or TRBV6-3; D uncertain. The V gene lost 0 bases and the J gene lost 0 bases, with 4 bases spanning the gap. This CDR3 contains 14 residues. CDR1 is MNHEY and CDR2 is SVGEGT in the germline V gene.

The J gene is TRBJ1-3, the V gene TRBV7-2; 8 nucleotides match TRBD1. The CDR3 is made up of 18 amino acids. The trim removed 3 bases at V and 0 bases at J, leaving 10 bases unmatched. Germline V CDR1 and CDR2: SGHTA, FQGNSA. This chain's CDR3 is CASSFYGGQVRSGNTIYF. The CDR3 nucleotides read TGTGCCAGCAGCTTCTATGGGGGACAGGTCCGCTCTGGAAACACCATATATTTT.

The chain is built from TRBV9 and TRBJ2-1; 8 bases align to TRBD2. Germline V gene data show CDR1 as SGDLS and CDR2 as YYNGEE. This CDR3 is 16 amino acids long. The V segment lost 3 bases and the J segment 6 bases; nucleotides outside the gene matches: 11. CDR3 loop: CASSAIGTSVFNEQFF. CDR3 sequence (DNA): TGTGCCAGCAGCGCCATAGGGACTAGTGTCTTCAATGAGCAGTTCTTC.

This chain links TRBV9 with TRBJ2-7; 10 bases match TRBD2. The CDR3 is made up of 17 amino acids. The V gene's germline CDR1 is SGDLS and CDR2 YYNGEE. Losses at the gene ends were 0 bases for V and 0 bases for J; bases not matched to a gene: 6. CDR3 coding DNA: TGTGCCAGCAGCGTAGGGCTAGCGGGGGCCAGCTCCTACGAGCAGTACTTC. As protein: CASSVGLAGASSYEQYF.

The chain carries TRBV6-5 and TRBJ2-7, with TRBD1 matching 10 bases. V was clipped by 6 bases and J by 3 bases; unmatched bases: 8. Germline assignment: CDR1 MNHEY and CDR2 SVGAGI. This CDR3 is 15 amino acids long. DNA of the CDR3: TGTGCCAGCAGGCCACGGGGGACAGGGGACTACGAGCAGTACTTC. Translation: CASRPRGTGDYEQYF.

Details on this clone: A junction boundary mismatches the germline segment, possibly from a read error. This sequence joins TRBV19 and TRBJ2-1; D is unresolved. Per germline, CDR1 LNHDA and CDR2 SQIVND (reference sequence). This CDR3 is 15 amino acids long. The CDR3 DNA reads TGTGCCAGTAGCATAGTCCCTAGCTCCTACAATGAGCAGTTCTTC. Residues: CASSIVPSSYNEQFF.